What follows is one T cell receptor beta chain and its context. This record comes from a study of T cell responses to AZD1222 COVID-19 vaccine. Clones were read by immunoSEQ multiplex PCR, and TCRdb kept only the in-frame ones, dropping some. The sample consists of some 200,000 clones, roughly nine tenths of them appearing once. Germline CDR1 reads SGHVS; CDR2 reads FQNEAQ. V dropped 2 bases and J dropped 3 bases, with 10 bases sitting between them. The length of the CDR3 is 15 residues. The sample was peripheral blood, taken 28 days after the second AZD1222 dose. J is TRBJ1-4 and V is TRBV7-8; D unresolved. The sequence was obtained from an adult who received the AZD1222 COVID-19 vaccine. In DNA, the CDR3 is TGTGCCAGCAGCTTACGTTGGATCTCTAATGAAAAACTGTTTTTT. Translation gives CASSLRWISNEKLFF.